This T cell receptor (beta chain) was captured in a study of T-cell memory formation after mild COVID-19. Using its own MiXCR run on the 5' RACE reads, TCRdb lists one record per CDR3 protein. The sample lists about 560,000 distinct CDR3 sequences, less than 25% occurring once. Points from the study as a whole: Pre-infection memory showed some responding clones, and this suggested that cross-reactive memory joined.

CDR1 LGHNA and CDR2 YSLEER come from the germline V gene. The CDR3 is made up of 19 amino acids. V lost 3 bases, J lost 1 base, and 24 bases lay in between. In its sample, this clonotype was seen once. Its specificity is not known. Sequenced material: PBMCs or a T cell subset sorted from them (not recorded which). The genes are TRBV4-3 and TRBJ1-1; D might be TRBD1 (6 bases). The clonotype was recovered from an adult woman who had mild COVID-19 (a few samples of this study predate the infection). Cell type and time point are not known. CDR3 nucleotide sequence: TGCGCCAGCAGCCAGGATTACCCTGAGGGGGGACGGGGGAACACTGAAGCTTTCTTT. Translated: CASSQDYPEGGRGNTEAFF.